Listed here are 20 T cell receptor beta chains from one sample, sequenced in a study of a mutant IDH1 vaccine in newly diagnosed glioma (dated by TCRdb to the early 2020s). Library method: the immunoSEQ multiplex PCR assay. The source is immuneACCESS, and TCRdb retained only in-frame sequences with V and J called. Part of the clones is not carried over; for the studies checked, unresolved V genes explain less than half of this, and the remainder is unexplained. Across this sample there are some 30,000 clones, with around 90% seen only once. Jointly, the top ten make up about a fifth of the sample. Their antigens are not known. The time point label, as the study defines it: week 11, during vaccination. Each vaccine dose was 300 ug of a 20-mer mutant IDH1 peptide in Montanide, given subcutaneously with topical imiquimod. The material was PBMCs, obtained from a glioma patient whose treatment included an IDH1 peptide vaccine. These receptors all stem from a man younger than 35 with glioma.

This clone has only one observation. V and J are TRBV5-6 and TRBJ1-6, with D uncertain. Germline V gene sequence: CDR1 SGHDT, CDR2 YYEEEE. This CDR3 comprises 15 residues. Trimming stripped 0 bases from V and 0 bases from J, with 4 bases between. The CDR3 protein is CASSLGSSYNSPLHF. CDR3 DNA sequence: TGTGCCAGCAGCTTGGGGAGCTCCTATAATTCACCCCTCCACTTT.

The rearrangement joins TRBV5-4 to TRBJ1-1; unclear D gene. V was clipped by 2 bases and J by 7 bases, with 12 bases between them. The CDR3 sequence is 13 residues long. CDR1 is SGHNT, CDR2 YYREEE, per germline (reference sequence). The DNA of the CDR3 is TGTGCCAGCAGCTTAACAGCCGCCATTGAAGCTTTCTTT. This encodes CASSLTAAIEAFF.

The V gene is TRBV6-5, the J gene TRBJ2-7; 7 bases fit TRBD2. From germline, CDR1 is MNHEY and CDR2 SVGAGI. The CDR3 is made up of 12 amino acids. Germline trimming cut 6 bases from V and 8 bases from J; bases unmatched to any gene: 7. In DNA, the CDR3 is TGTGCCAGCAGAAATACCGGGGGGAAGCAGTACTTC. Translating gives CASRNTGGKQYF.

V usage is TRBV4-3 and J usage is TRBJ2-7; D remains ambiguous. CDR3 length equals 16 residues. Trimming shortened V by 3 bases and J by 0 bases, and 15 bases separated the two germline ends. Germline CDR1 LGHNA, CDR2 YSLEER. CDR3 nucleotides: TGCGCCAGCAGCCAGACCCCCGGGTCTTCCTCCTACGAGCAGTACTTC. This codes for CASSQTPGSSSYEQYF.

The chain combines TRBV30 with TRBJ1-4; 9 positions agree with TRBD1. This CDR3 spans 17 amino acids. The V and J ends lost 0 bases and 4 bases, in that order; junction bases with no gene match: 9. Germline lookup yields CDR1 GTSNPN and CDR2 SVGIG (reference sequence). The CDR3 DNA reads as TGTGCCTGGAGTGTAGTATCCGGGACAGGGTTTAATGAAAAACTGTTTTTT. It encodes CAWSVVSGTGFNEKLFF. The full variable domain, in which reference TRBV30 and TRBJ1-4 provide the parts outside the CDR3, is SQTIHQWPATLVQPVGSPLSLECTVEGTSNPNLYWYRQAAGRGLQLLFYSVGIGQISSEVPQNLSASRPQDRQFILSSKKLLLSDSGFYLCAWSVVSGTGFNEKLFFGSGTQLSVL.

Judged by abundance, this clone is medium-sized. As DNA, the CDR3 is TGTGCCTGGAGTGTACACGGTTTAACTGAAGCTTTCTTT. Residues: CAWSVHGLTEAFF. The rearrangement joins TRBV30 to TRBJ1-1; D gene uncertain. Deletions cut 0 bases from V and 5 bases from J, with 10 bases between. This CDR3 contains 13 residues. Germline V CDR1 and CDR2: GTSNPN, SVGIG (reference sequence).

The V call is TRBV28, the J call TRBJ1-5; D is unclear. V was cut by 5 bases and J by 2 bases, with 13 bases left in between. The V gene's germline CDR1 is MDHEN and CDR2 SYDVKM. The CDR3 loop spans 15 amino acids. The CDR3 bases are TGTGCCAGCAGTCGGCAGGTACTAGGCAATCAGCCCCAGCATTTT. Encoded protein: CASSRQVLGNQPQHF. Using reference TRBV28 and TRBJ1-5 for the parts outside the CDR3, the full variable domain is DVKVTQSSRYLVKRTGEKVFLECVQDMDHENMFWYRQDPGLGLRLIYFSYDVKMKEKGDIPEGYSVSREKKERFSLILESASTNQTSMYLCASSRQVLGNQPQHFGDGTRLSIL.

V usage is TRBV2 and J usage is TRBJ2-2, with 8 nucleotides matching TRBD2. The CDR3 covers 16 residues. Germline V CDR1 and CDR2: SNHLY, FYNNEI. The ends lost 8 bases at V and 1 base at J; junction bases unmatched: 9. The CDR3 loop is CASLRSGSMNTGELFF. CDR3 in DNA: TGTGCCAGCCTGCGGAGCGGGAGTATGAACACCGGGGAGCTGTTTTTT. The entire variable domain, with the rest obtained from reference TRBV2 and TRBJ2-2, is as follows: EPEVTQTPSHQVTQMGQEVILRCVPISNHLYFYWYRQILGQKVEFLVSFYNNEISEKSEIFDDQFSVERPDGSNFTLKIRSTKLEDSAMYFCASLRSGSMNTGELFFGEGSRLTVL.

This rearrangement joins TRBV4-1 to TRBJ1-1; possible D gene TRBD1, 6 bases. The CDR3 totals 17 residues. Germline-derived CDR1 and CDR2 are MGHRA and YSYEKL. Trimming took off 1 base at V and 3 bases at J, with 18 bases between the two ends. The CDR3 region is CASSQVPGQRPYTEAFF. In DNA form, the CDR3 reads TGCGCCAGCAGCCAAGTCCCGGGACAACGACCATACACTGAAGCTTTCTTT.

This clone has only one observation. The J gene is TRBJ1-1, the V gene TRBV4-3; TRBD1 agrees at 8 bases. Germline lookup yields CDR1 LGHNA and CDR2 YSLEER. V shed 0 bases and J 2 bases; nucleotides not matched to a gene: 2. The CDR3 has 15 amino acids. CDR3: CASSQDQGANTEAFF. The CDR3 DNA reads TGCGCCAGCAGCCAAGATCAGGGGGCAAACACTGAAGCTTTCTTT.

J is TRBJ1-1 and V is TRBV27; D is unresolved. The CDR3 totals 11 residues. Trimming left V 9 bases short and J 0 bases short, with 5 bases between. Looked up from germline, CDR1 is MNHEY and CDR2 is SMNVEV (reference sequence). The CDR3 DNA sequence: TGTGCCAGTTACATGAACACTGAAGCTTTCTTT. It codes for CASYMNTEAFF.

This chain joins TRBV6-5 and TRBJ2-2; 7 bases map to TRBD1. The germline gives CDR1 MNHEY, CDR2 SVGAGI. This CDR3 comprises 13 residues. V shed 6 bases and J 4 bases; nucleotides not matched to a gene: 2. Here the CDR3 reads CASRGQSTGELFF. DNA for the CDR3: TGTGCCAGCAGGGGACAGTCCACCGGGGAGCTGTTTTTT.

This chain uses TRBV5-4 with TRBJ2-7, with 8 bases identical to TRBD2. The CDR3 is 15 amino acids. Germline CDR1 reads SGHNT; CDR2 reads YYREEE (reference sequence). The junction had 10 bases not matched to a gene; V was cut back by 1 base and J by 7 bases. The CDR3 loop is CASSLTSGSIWEQYF. The CDR3 coding sequence is TGTGCCAGCAGCTTGACTAGCGGCTCGATTTGGGAGCAGTACTTC.

This chain connects TRBV6-5 to TRBJ1-3; tentative D call: TRBD1 (6 bases). Trimming shortened V by 0 bases and J by 3 bases, and 12 bases separated the two germline ends. The CDR3 is 16 residues long. CDR1 is MNHEY, CDR2 SVGAGI, per germline. The DNA for the CDR3 is TGTGCCAGCAGTTACTCGGGGCAGGGGAATGGAAACACCATATATTTT. Translating gives CASSYSGQGNGNTIYF.

The rearrangement links TRBV6-1 to TRBJ1-1, with D possibly being TRBD1 (5 bases). From germline, CDR1 is MNHNS and CDR2 SASEGT. The length of the CDR3 is 14 residues. The V gene lost 5 bases and the J gene lost 0 bases, with 10 bases spanning the gap. Here the CDR3 reads CASSQQVMNTEAFF. In nucleotides, the CDR3 is TGTGCCAGCAGTCAACAGGTTATGAACACTGAAGCTTTCTTT.

CDR3 DNA: TGTGCCAGCAGTTTTGTGATAACCGGGGAGCTGTTTTTT. Its protein is CASSFVITGELFF. The J gene is TRBJ2-2, the V gene TRBV27; D remains unclear. This CDR3 is 13 amino acids long. Trimming removed 3 bases at V and 5 bases at J, with 7 bases between. In germline, CDR1 is MNHEY, CDR2 SMNVEV (reference sequence).

This clone came up once. The gene calls are TRBV7-9 and TRBJ2-5; 8 bases are shared with TRBD2. This CDR3 comprises 16 residues. The germline gives CDR1 SEHNR, CDR2 FQNEAQ (reference sequence). V was clipped by 5 bases and J by 4 bases; unmatched bases: 12. The CDR3 loop reads CASSVTTSVFRETQYF. Written as DNA, the CDR3 is TGTGCCAGCAGCGTCACGACTAGCGTTTTTCGAGAGACCCAGTACTTC.

This chain joins TRBV6-5 and TRBJ2-1; 7 nucleotides match TRBD2. The CDR3 loop spans 14 amino acids. From germline, CDR1 is MNHEY and CDR2 SVGAGI. V dropped 2 bases and J dropped 8; count of bases not matched to a gene: 6. The CDR3 here is CASSYGRLADEQFF. The CDR3 nucleotides are TGTGCCAGCAGTTACGGCCGACTAGCAGATGAGCAGTTCTTC.

The CDR3 region has the DNA TGTGCCACCACGGACTCAGAACAGCTACCCACCGGGGAGCTGTTTTTT. Encoded protein: CATTDSEQLPTGELFF. This chain links TRBV15 with TRBJ2-2; tentatively, D is TRBD2 (5 bases). Trimming cost V 7 bases and J 4 bases, with 19 bases left between them. CDR1 and CDR2 from the germline V gene are LNHNV and YYDKDF (reference sequence). This CDR3 comprises 16 residues.

The chain employs TRBV2 and TRBJ2-3; D ambiguous. The germline V gene has CDR1 SNHLY and CDR2 FYNNEI. The CDR3 spans 13 residues. The germline V and J ends were trimmed by 8 bases and 5 bases, with 14 bases remaining between them. CDR3 coding DNA: TGTGCCAGCGTACCGAGCTTTGGAGATACGCAGTATTTT. It is translated as CASVPSFGDTQYF.